This is a list of T cell receptor beta chains from one sample in a study of shared clonotypes between healthy human individuals. Here immunoSEQ multiplex PCR was the method, and the copy in TCRdb shows in-frame clones only, minus some. The table has roughly 2.1 million clones, 85% to 95% seen once. Sequencing was carried out using naive CD8+ T cells from PBMCs. These receptors were collected from a man between 18 and 35 years old in good health. Some clones in this sample may be carry-over from other donors' samples. The conserved cysteine and the conserved F or W are not part of the CDR3 here.

j_call | v_call | cdr3_length | cdr3_aa
TRBJ2-7 | TRBV9 | 13 | ASSVEGGGTYEQY
TRBJ2-1 | TRBV7-6 | 13 | ASSPRTSGSTEQF
TRBJ2-2 | TRBV11-3 | 13 | ASSLRQGLGGELF
TRBJ2-1 | TRBV6-5 | 14 | ASSYSNGAYNFEQF
TRBJ2-7 | TRBV6-6 | 14 | ASTRSRDTIAYEQY
TRBJ1-2 | TRBV27 | 12 | ASSLSSGAGGYT
TRBJ2-1 | TRBV14 | 10 | ASGRAGNEQF
TRBJ2-7 | TRBV6-5 | 12 | ASSYLGGSYEQY
TRBJ2-1 | TRBV19 | 11 | ASSGDSNNEQF
TRBJ2-7 | TRBV10-3 | 13 | AISEGYGELDEQY
TRBJ2-1 | TRBV28 | 17 | ASSFSITYPAGGNNEQF
TRBJ2-7 | TRBV28 | 11 | AAGRGRLYEQY
TRBJ1-1 | TRBV7-9 | 12 | ASSETGPDTEAF
TRBJ2-1 | TRBV2 | 13 | ASSAIVSSYNEQF
TRBJ1-1 | TRBV7-9 | 12 | ASSLVRGGHEAF
TRBJ1-2 | TRBV30 | 11 | AWSVLGADGYT
TRBJ2-2 | TRBV5-1 | 15 | ASSPPGGFSNTGELF
TRBJ2-7 | TRBV27 | 12 | ASSLRGGYYEQY
TRBJ2-2 | TRBV10-3 | 14 | AISDLRTGGTGELF
TRBJ1-3 | TRBV7-9 | 13 | ASSSPGDRGNTIY
TRBJ2-3 | TRBV29-1 | 13 | SAPGQLGTPDTQY
TRBJ2-1 | TRBV19 | 10 | ASSIPGNEQF
TRBJ2-7 | TRBV7-9 | 11 | ASSWTDTYEQY
TRBJ2-7 | TRBV14 | 12 | ASSQRISSYEQY
TRBJ1-3 | TRBV28 | 12 | ASSSDRGGNTIY
TRBJ2-1 | TRBV6-1 | 13 | ASSERAGPYNEQF
TRBJ1-5 | TRBV27 | 12 | ASSSRDKNQPQH
TRBJ2-3 | TRBV9 | 16 | ASSAPDGLAGITDTQY
TRBJ2-7 | TRBV28 | 14 | ASSFYPGDSSYEQY
TRBJ2-2 | TRBV7-9 | 17 | ASSPTADLAGANTGELF
TRBJ1-5 | TRBV2 | 13 | ASSFDGLRNQPQH
TRBJ1-6 | TRBV29-1 | 15 | SAEQGKLSSENSPLH
TRBJ2-7 | TRBV29-1 | 12 | SVETSGASYEQY
TRBJ2-3 | TRBV9 | 13 | ASSVRVARADTQY
TRBJ1-2 | TRBV29-1 | 11 | SVEETGGHGYT
TRBJ2-7 | TRBV4-3 | 12 | ASSPSTGSYEQY
TRBJ2-3 | TRBV9 | 12 | ASSVYHSTDTQY
TRBJ2-7 | TRBV28 | 11 | ASSLGVGYEQY
TRBJ2-7 | TRBV27 | 12 | ASRNRGSSYEQY
TRBJ2-2 | TRBV11-2 | 16 | ASSTGTRIGLTTGELF
TRBJ1-5 | TRBV28 | 13 | ASSLFTGSSQPQH
TRBJ2-5 | TRBV19 | 12 | ASSIELARETQY
TRBJ2-5 | TRBV7-6 | 16 | ASSLAGGGVPTKETQY
TRBJ2-1 | TRBV10-1 | 14 | ASSELAGGYYNEQF
TRBJ2-7 | TRBV7-8 | 14 | ASSPYLAGASYEQY
TRBJ2-7 | TRBV18 | 11 | ASSPRTGVEQY
TRBJ2-7 | TRBV27 | 12 | ASSLIAGGGEQY
TRBJ2-7 | TRBV29-1 | 11 | SVRRTRPYEQY
TRBJ2-7 | TRBV10-1 | 13 | ASRNREQYRGEQY
TRBJ2-1 | TRBV29-1 | 13 | SVMTSGRIYNEQF
TRBJ1-1 | TRBV5-6 | 12 | ASSSGPGNTEAF
TRBJ2-3 | TRBV12-1 | 14 | ASIYGGERSTDTQY
TRBJ1-2 | TRBV7-8 | 9 | ASTDSYGYT
TRBJ2-3 | TRBV27 | 13 | ASSFLRVSTDTQY
TRBJ2-7 | TRBV7-2 | 11 | ASSPRTTYEQY